The text below deals with one T cell receptor (beta chain). The V gene lost 0 bases and the J gene lost 8 bases, with 13 bases spanning the gap. The length of the CDR3 is 14 residues. Per the germline V gene, CDR1 is SGHAT and CDR2 is FQNNGV. Per the study methods: Researchers report that nucleated cell counts were estimated from reference gene primer amplification. The method was immunoSEQ multiplex PCR; TCRdb's version includes in-frame clones alone and lacks a portion of them. V and J calls and clone size come straight from that table; D and trimming were deduced from the DNA. The sample shows some 200,000 clones, roughly 90% of them seen only once. This record belongs to a study of blood T cell repertoires in COVID-19. Study as a whole: Acute-phase and convalescent COVID-19 samples originated in the United States, Italy and Spain.

This clonotype was sampled from a woman between 35 and 50 years old with acute or convalescent COVID-19. The rearrangement uses TRBV11-2 and TRBJ1-2; D is uncertain. The specimen was peripheral blood. The CDR3 DNA follows: TGTGCCAGCAGCTTAGAACGGAGGCGAGGCGGCTACACCTTC. It translates to CASSLERRRGGYTF.